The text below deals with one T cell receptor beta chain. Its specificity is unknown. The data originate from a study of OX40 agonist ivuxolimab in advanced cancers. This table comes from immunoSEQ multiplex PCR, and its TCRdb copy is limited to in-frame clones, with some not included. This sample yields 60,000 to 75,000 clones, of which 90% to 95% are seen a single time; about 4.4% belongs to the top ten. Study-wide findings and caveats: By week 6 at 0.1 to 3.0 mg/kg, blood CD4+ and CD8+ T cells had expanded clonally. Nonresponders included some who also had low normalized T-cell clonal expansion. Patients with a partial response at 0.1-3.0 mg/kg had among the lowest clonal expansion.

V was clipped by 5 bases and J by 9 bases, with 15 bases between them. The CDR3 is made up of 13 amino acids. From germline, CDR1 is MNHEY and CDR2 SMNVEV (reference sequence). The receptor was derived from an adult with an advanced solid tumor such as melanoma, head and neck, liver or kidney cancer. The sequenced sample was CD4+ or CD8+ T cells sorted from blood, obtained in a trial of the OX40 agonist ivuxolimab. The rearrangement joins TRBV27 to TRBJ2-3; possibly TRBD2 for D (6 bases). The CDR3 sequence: CASSGTSDETQYF. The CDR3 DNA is TGTGCCAGCAGTGGGACTTCCGACGAGACGCAGTATTTT.